This T cell receptor (beta chain) was sequenced in a study of T cells in tuberculosis. Study-level findings and limits: Active tuberculosis patients had shorter CDR3-alpha; the beta difference was nonsignificant.

A word on this clone: Its antigen is still unknown.

Data came from immunoSEQ multiplex PCR; TCRdb stores just in-frame clones and leaves some out. The sample holds approximately 40,000 clones; approximately 95% are singletons and the top ten take around 4.2%. Time point: new active TB diagnosis, blood taken before or within 7 days of starting treatment. The V end lost 3 bases, the J end lost 4 bases, and 18 bases lay between the germline ends. Germline CDR1 reads KGHSH; CDR2 reads LQKENI. The CDR3 runs 16 residues. The receptor was isolated from an adult with tuberculosis. The specimen comprised PBMCs, sampled at tuberculosis diagnosis. The chain combines TRBV18 with TRBJ1-1; D is ambiguous. The CDR3: CASSPIPGGAGTEAFF. The CDR3 region has the DNA TGTGCCAGCTCACCCATTCCCGGAGGCGCGGGCACTGAAGCTTTCTTT.